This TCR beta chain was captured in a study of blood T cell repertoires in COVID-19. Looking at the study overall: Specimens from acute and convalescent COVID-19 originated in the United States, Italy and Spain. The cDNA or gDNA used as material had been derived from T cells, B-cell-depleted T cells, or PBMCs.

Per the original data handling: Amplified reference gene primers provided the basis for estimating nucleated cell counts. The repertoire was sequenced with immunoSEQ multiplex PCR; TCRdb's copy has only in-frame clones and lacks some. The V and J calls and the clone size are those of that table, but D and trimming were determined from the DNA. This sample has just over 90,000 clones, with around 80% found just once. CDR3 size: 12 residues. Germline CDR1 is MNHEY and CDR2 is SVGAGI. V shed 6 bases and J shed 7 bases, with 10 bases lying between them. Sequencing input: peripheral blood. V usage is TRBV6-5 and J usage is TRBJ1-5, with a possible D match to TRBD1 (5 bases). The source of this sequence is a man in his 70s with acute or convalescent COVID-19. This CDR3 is CASSETDQPQHF. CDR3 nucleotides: TGTGCCAGCAGCGAGACAGACCAGCCCCAGCATTTT.